These 14 T cell receptor beta chains originate from one sample sequenced in a study of T cell responses to AZD1222 COVID-19 vaccine. The assay was immunoSEQ multiplex PCR, and TCRdb's table has in-frame clones only and misses some. The sample yields fewer than 120,000 clones, about 94% seen once. Specimen: peripheral blood, collected 28 days after the second AZD1222 dose. These receptors originate from an adult who received the AZD1222 COVID-19 vaccine.

This sequence joins TRBV10-1 and TRBJ1-1; D is ambiguous. This CDR3 is 16 amino acids long. V shed 0 bases and J shed 1 base, with 12 bases lying between them. Germline V gene lookup returns CDR1 WNHNN and CDR2 SYGVQD (reference sequence). Here the CDR3 DNA reads TGCGCCAGCAGTGAGTCGTATGGCGGAGGGAACACTGAAGCTTTCTTT. This codes for CASSESYGGGNTEAFF.

The chain recombines TRBV7-9 with TRBJ1-5; the D gene is possibly TRBD1 (6 bases). Germline CDR1 is SEHNR and CDR2 is FQNEAQ (reference sequence). This CDR3 comprises 19 residues. V dropped 1 base and J dropped 1 base, with 20 bases sitting between them. This chain's CDR3 is CASSLGLGWGAASNQPQHF. In DNA, the CDR3 is TGTGCCAGCAGCTTAGGATTAGGGTGGGGGGCGGCGAGCAATCAGCCCCAGCATTTT.

The V gene is TRBV20-1, the J gene TRBJ1-4; D uncertain. Germline-derived CDR1 and CDR2 are DFQATT and SNEGSKA (reference sequence). Between the trimmed V and J ends, which lost 3 bases and 5 bases, there was a span of 10 bases. This CDR3 comprises 13 residues. The CDR3 nucleotides read TGCAGTGCTAGTCAGGCGGAGAATGAAAAACTGTTTTTT. Translating it yields CSASQAENEKLFF.

The chain links TRBV9 to TRBJ2-1, with 7 bases fitting TRBD2. This CDR3 comprises 15 residues. From germline, CDR1 is SGDLS and CDR2 YYNGEE. V dropped 3 bases and J dropped 0; count of bases not matched to a gene: 3. The CDR3 sequence: CASSGGSPSYNEQFF. The CDR3 DNA is TGTGCCAGCAGCGGCGGGAGTCCCTCCTACAATGAGCAGTTCTTC.

The chain employs TRBV19 and TRBJ1-2; possibly TRBD1 for D (5 bases). V gave up 0 bases and J gave up 4 bases, with 9 bases separating them. Germline CDR1 and CDR2: LNHDA and SQIVND (reference sequence). CDR3 length equals 14 residues. CDR3 bases: TGTGCCAGTAGTATAGATCCGGGACCCTATGGCTACACCTTC. Translating gives CASSIDPGPYGYTF.

J is TRBJ1-2 and V is TRBV20-1, with D maybe TRBD1 (5 bases). The CDR3 is made up of 15 amino acids. Germline-derived CDR1 and CDR2 are DFQATT and SNEGSKA (reference sequence). Trimming left V 3 bases short and J 2 bases short, with 16 bases between. CDR3 sequence: CSASGGGVSNYGYTF. CDR3 DNA: TGCAGTGCTAGTGGTGGAGGGGTTTCGAACTATGGCTACACCTTC.

This clone was recorded once. The J gene is TRBJ2-5, the V gene TRBV5-4; no reliable D call. CDR1 is SGHNT and CDR2 is YYREEE in the germline V gene (reference sequence). Trimming took off 0 bases at V and 3 bases at J, with 6 bases between the two ends. This CDR3 is built from 13 residues. The CDR3 DNA is TGTGCCAGCAGCTTGGGGCTTAAAGAGACCCAGTACTTC. Translation gives CASSLGLKETQYF.

The chain carries TRBV10-3 and TRBJ2-7; TRBD1 agrees at 7 bases. Germline V CDR1 and CDR2: ENHRY, SYGVKD. The CDR3 consists of 13 residues. J was trimmed by 2 bases and V by 10 bases; bases with no gene match: 8. CDR3: CATAGTETYEQYF. The CDR3 nucleotides are TGTGCCACCGCCGGGACAGAGACCTACGAGCAGTACTTC.

The chain couples TRBV7-6 to TRBJ1-1; D remains unclear. There are 14 residues in the CDR3. The germline V gene encodes CDR1 SGHVS and CDR2 FNYEAQ. The V end lost 8 bases, the J end lost 0 bases, and 13 bases lay between the germline ends. The CDR3 nucleotides are TGTGCCAGCTCCCCCGGCACATTGAACACTGAAGCTTTCTTT. This sequence encodes CASSPGTLNTEAFF.

V and J are TRBV7-9 and TRBJ2-7; weak D call: TRBD1 (6 bases). CDR1 and CDR2 (germline): SEHNR, FQNEAQ (reference sequence). CDR3 length: 14 residues. V dropped 5 bases and J dropped 0 bases, with 11 bases sitting between them. CDR3 DNA sequence: TGTGCCAGCAGCCCCGGGACATACTCCTACGAGCAGTACTTC. Protein sequence: CASSPGTYSYEQYF.

This chain joins TRBV12-3 or TRBV12-4 and TRBJ1-1; 7 bases fit TRBD1. CDR3 length: 12 amino acids. V lost 2 bases to trimming and J lost 9 bases; unmatched junction nucleotides: 3. The CDR3 coding sequence is TGTGCCAGCAGTTTAAGGGGGCTGAAAGCTTTCTTT. This gives the protein CASSLRGLKAFF.

This clone was counted a single time. V gene TRBV11-2 combines with J gene TRBJ2-1, with 12 bases identical to TRBD2. CDR3 size: 17 residues. Unmatched junction bases numbered 8, after V lost 4 bases and J lost 4 bases. Germline V CDR1 and CDR2: SGHAT, FQNNGV. This chain's CDR3 is CASSSQGLAGGYNEQFF. The CDR3 nucleotides read TGTGCCAGCAGCTCGCAGGGGCTAGCGGGAGGGTACAATGAGCAGTTCTTC.

The rearrangement uses TRBV24-1 and TRBJ1-1; no firm D call. Per germline, CDR1 KGHDR and CDR2 SFDVKD. V lost 0 bases and J 5 bases, leaving 9 bases between the germline ends. This CDR3 spans 14 amino acids. Here the CDR3 reads CATSDLFGVTEAFF. Written as DNA, the CDR3 is TGTGCCACCAGTGATTTGTTCGGGGTGACTGAAGCTTTCTTT.

The rearrangement joins TRBV27 to TRBJ1-4; D ambiguous. Germline CDR1 reads MNHEY; CDR2 reads SMNVEV (reference sequence). Trimming cost V 3 bases and J 5 bases, with 13 bases left between them. The CDR3 is 15 residues long. As DNA, the CDR3 is TGTGCCAGCAGTTTTCAACCGGGGTCGAATGAAAAACTGTTTTTT. Protein sequence: CASSFQPGSNEKLFF.